These T cell receptor beta chains were read from a single sample in a study of blood T cell repertoires in COVID-19. Clones were sequenced by immunoSEQ multiplex PCR, and TCRdb holds only the in-frame ones, with some missing. Of 65,000 to 70,000 clones in the sample, about nine tenths were seen once. Sequenced: peripheral blood. The origin of the receptors is a man aged 45-65 years with active COVID-19. The CDR3 runs from the conserved cysteine through the conserved F or W. The order of the fields is J gene, V gene, clone size, D gene, CDR3 protein, CDR3 DNA. The D gene is left open where the match is weak. Size is omitted from some rows. Given values are once, few, many or a class for expanded clones.

J gene: TRBJ2-7; V gene: TRBV13; clone size: .; D gene: TRBD2; CDR3 protein: CASSQPGTSATYEQYF; CDR3 DNA: TGTGCCAGCAGCCAGCCGGGGACTAGCGCAACCTACGAGCAGTACTTC
J gene: TRBJ2-5; V gene: TRBV5-4; clone size: .; D gene: .; CDR3 protein: CASTNPLAGQETQYF; CDR3 DNA: TGTGCCAGCACCAACCCACTAGCAGGGCAAGAGACCCAGTACTTC
J gene: TRBJ2-3; V gene: TRBV4-2; clone size: .; D gene: .; CDR3 protein: CASSQDRGTGLGTQYF; CDR3 DNA: TGTGCCAGCAGCCAAGATCGGGGGACTGGCCTGGGTACGCAGTATTTT
J gene: TRBJ1-1; V gene: TRBV7-3; clone size: once; D gene: TRBD1; CDR3 protein: CASSRDRVTEAFF; CDR3 DNA: TGTGCCAGCAGCCGTGACAGGGTCACTGAAGCTTTCTTT
J gene: TRBJ1-4; V gene: TRBV5-1; clone size: .; D gene: .; CDR3 protein: CASSLGPNEKLFF; CDR3 DNA: TGCGCCAGCAGCTTGGGGCCAAATGAAAAACTGTTTTTT
J gene: TRBJ2-7; V gene: TRBV2; clone size: .; D gene: TRBD2; CDR3 protein: CASNMGLAGEDEQYF; CDR3 DNA: TGTGCCAGCAACATGGGACTAGCGGGCGAGGACGAGCAGTACTTC
J gene: TRBJ2-2; V gene: TRBV7-3; clone size: .; D gene: TRBD2; CDR3 protein: CASRSGTSSGELFF; CDR3 DNA: TGTGCCAGCCGTAGCGGGACCTCGAGCGGGGAGCTGTTTTTT
J gene: TRBJ2-1; V gene: TRBV4-3; clone size: .; D gene: .; CDR3 protein: CASSQDSRRNEQFF; CDR3 DNA: TGCGCCAGCAGCCAAGATTCGCGTCGCAATGAGCAGTTCTTC
J gene: TRBJ2-3; V gene: TRBV9; clone size: .; D gene: TRBD2; CDR3 protein: CASSTGGASGTTDTQYF; CDR3 DNA: TGTGCCAGCAGCACCGGGGGGGCTAGCGGGACCACAGATACGCAGTATTTT
J gene: TRBJ1-2; V gene: TRBV27; clone size: .; D gene: TRBD1; CDR3 protein: CASSLGTGQGFDYGYTF; CDR3 DNA: TGTGCCAGCAGTTTAGGAACGGGACAGGGATTCGACTATGGCTACACCTTC
J gene: TRBJ2-1; V gene: TRBV5-1; clone size: .; D gene: TRBD1; CDR3 protein: CASSLTGQVAGEQFF; CDR3 DNA: TGCGCCAGCAGCCTAACGGGACAGGTGGCTGGTGAGCAGTTCTTC
J gene: TRBJ2-3; V gene: TRBV25-1; clone size: .; D gene: TRBD1; CDR3 protein: CASSERQGLDTQYF; CDR3 DNA: TGTGCCAGCAGTGAACGACAGGGGTTAGATACGCAGTATTTT
J gene: TRBJ2-5; V gene: TRBV18; clone size: .; D gene: TRBD1; CDR3 protein: CASSPNPPPLRGETQYF; CDR3 DNA: TGTGCCAGCTCACCAAATCCCCCTCCCCTCAGGGGGGAGACCCAGTACTTC
J gene: TRBJ1-6; V gene: TRBV29-1; clone size: once; D gene: .; CDR3 protein: CSVERDPRGNSPLHF; CDR3 DNA: TGCAGCGTTGAGAGGGACCCAAGGGGGAATTCACCCCTCCACTTT
J gene: TRBJ2-5; V gene: TRBV28; clone size: .; D gene: .; CDR3 protein: CASRPRGPSKTQYF; CDR3 DNA: TGTGCCAGTCGACCAAGAGGTCCCTCGAAGACCCAGTACTTC
J gene: TRBJ2-7; V gene: TRBV15; clone size: .; D gene: TRBD2; CDR3 protein: CATSRSRTSGFHTEQYF; CDR3 DNA: TGTGCCACCAGCAGATCACGGACTAGCGGGTTTCATACCGAGCAGTACTTC
J gene: TRBJ2-1; V gene: TRBV5-1; clone size: .; D gene: TRBD2; CDR3 protein: CASSSLAGVYNEQFF; CDR3 DNA: TGCGCCAGCAGCTCGCTAGCGGGGGTCTACAATGAGCAGTTCTTC
J gene: TRBJ1-3; V gene: TRBV7-2; clone size: few; D gene: .; CDR3 protein: CASRQGAISGNTIYF; CDR3 DNA: TGTGCCAGCAGACAAGGGGCAATCTCTGGAAACACCATATATTTT
J gene: TRBJ2-5; V gene: TRBV18; clone size: .; D gene: TRBD1; CDR3 protein: CASSPPGQGQTQYF; CDR3 DNA: TGTGCCAGCTCACCACCCGGACAGGGTCAGACCCAGTACTTC
J gene: TRBJ1-2; V gene: TRBV15; clone size: .; D gene: TRBD1; CDR3 protein: CATSRDLGQGVLYGYTF; CDR3 DNA: TGTGCCACCAGCAGAGATCTCGGACAGGGGGTCCTATATGGCTACACCTTC
J gene: TRBJ1-5; V gene: TRBV7-2; clone size: .; D gene: TRBD1; CDR3 protein: CASSLYRTGENQPQHF; CDR3 DNA: TGTGCCAGCAGCTTATATAGGACAGGCGAGAATCAGCCCCAGCATTTT
J gene: TRBJ1-2; V gene: TRBV2; clone size: .; D gene: TRBD1; CDR3 protein: CASTKTGYGYTF; CDR3 DNA: TGTGCCAGCACTAAGACAGGGTATGGCTACACCTTC
J gene: TRBJ1-2; V gene: TRBV28; clone size: .; D gene: .; CDR3 protein: CASSLGGYGYTF; CDR3 DNA: TGTGCCAGCAGTTTAGGAGGGTACGGCTACACCTTC
J gene: TRBJ1-2; V gene: TRBV28; clone size: medium-sized; D gene: .; CDR3 protein: CASSLIGANGGYTF; CDR3 DNA: TGTGCCAGCAGTCTCATCGGAGCAAATGGGGGCTACACCTTC
J gene: TRBJ2-1; V gene: TRBV9; clone size: .; D gene: .; CDR3 protein: CASSVGGTYNEQFF; CDR3 DNA: TGTGCCAGCAGCGTAGGCGGAACTTACAATGAGCAGTTCTTC
J gene: TRBJ1-4; V gene: TRBV7-8; clone size: .; D gene: .; CDR3 protein: CASSLGYLGPNEKLFF; CDR3 DNA: TGTGCCAGCAGCTTGGGGTACCTGGGGCCTAATGAAAAACTGTTTTTT
J gene: TRBJ2-3; V gene: TRBV7-2; clone size: few; D gene: TRBD2; CDR3 protein: CASSSNLLAGGYAQYF; CDR3 DNA: TGTGCCAGCAGCTCCAACCTACTAGCGGGGGGGTATGCGCAGTATTTT
J gene: TRBJ2-5; V gene: TRBV25-1; clone size: .; D gene: TRBD1; CDR3 protein: CASSRGTGDVETQYF; CDR3 DNA: TGTGCCAGCAGTCGAGGGACAGGGGATGTAGAGACCCAGTACTTC
J gene: TRBJ2-1; V gene: TRBV24-1; clone size: .; D gene: TRBD1; CDR3 protein: CATSDIGQGARSEQFF; CDR3 DNA: TGTGCCACCAGTGACATCGGACAGGGGGCGCGAAGTGAGCAGTTCTTC
J gene: TRBJ2-5; V gene: TRBV11-2; clone size: .; D gene: TRBD2; CDR3 protein: CASSLVPGGKETQYF; CDR3 DNA: TGTGCCAGCAGCTTAGTCCCGGGGGGAAAAGAGACCCAGTACTTC
J gene: TRBJ1-5; V gene: TRBV7-2; clone size: few; D gene: .; CDR3 protein: CASSLGRYQPQHF; CDR3 DNA: TGTGCCAGCAGCTTGGGGAGGTATCAGCCCCAGCATTTT